This entry describes one TCR beta chain. This specimen belongs to a study of blood T cell repertoires in COVID-19. CDR3 size: 16 residues. CDR1 is SNHLY, CDR2 FYNNEI, per germline. J gave up 7 bases and V 6 bases, and 6 bases lay outside the gene matches. Only in-frame clones appear in the TCRdb table, and some are missing; sequencing was by immunoSEQ multiplex PCR. In the table there are about 130,000 clones, roughly 80% of which are singletons. This receptor was obtained from a woman of 80 years or more with acute or convalescent COVID-19. This chain connects TRBV2 to TRBJ2-2, with 15 bases lining up with TRBD2. The sample comprised peripheral blood. In DNA, the CDR3 is TGTGCCAGCAGCGGACTAGCGGGGGGGATTAGCGGGGAGCTGTTTTTT. Residues: CASSGLAGGISGELFF.